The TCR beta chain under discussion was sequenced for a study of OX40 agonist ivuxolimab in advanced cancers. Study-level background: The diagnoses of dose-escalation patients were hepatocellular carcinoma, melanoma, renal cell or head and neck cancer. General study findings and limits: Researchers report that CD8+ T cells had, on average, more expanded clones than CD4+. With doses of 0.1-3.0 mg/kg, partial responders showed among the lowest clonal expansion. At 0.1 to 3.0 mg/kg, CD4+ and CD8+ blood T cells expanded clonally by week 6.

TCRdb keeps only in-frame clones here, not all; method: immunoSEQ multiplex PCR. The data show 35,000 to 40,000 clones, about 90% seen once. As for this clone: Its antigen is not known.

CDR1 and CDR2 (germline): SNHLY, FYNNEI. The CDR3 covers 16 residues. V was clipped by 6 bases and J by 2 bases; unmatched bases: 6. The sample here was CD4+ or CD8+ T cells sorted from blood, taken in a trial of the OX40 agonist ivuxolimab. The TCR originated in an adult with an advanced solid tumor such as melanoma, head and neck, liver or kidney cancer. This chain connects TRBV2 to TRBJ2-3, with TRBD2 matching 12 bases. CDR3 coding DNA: TGTGCCAGCAGGGGACTAGCGGGTATCATCACAGATACGCAGTATTTT. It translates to CASRGLAGIITDTQYF.